What follows are 10 T cell receptor beta chains derived from one specimen sequenced in a study of early T cells in non-severe SARS-CoV-2 infection. TCRdb processed the 5' RACE reads anew with MiXCR; each CDR3 protein has one entry. The sample has fewer than 75,000 distinct CDR3 sequences, around 19% seen once. Source: whole blood, taken at baseline. These receptors all stem from an adult who was a healthcare worker with PCR-confirmed SARS-CoV-2 infection or an uninfected control (not recorded which).

The rearrangement uses TRBV2 and TRBJ2-2; possibly TRBD1 or TRBD2 for D (6 bases each). CDR1 is SNHLY and CDR2 is FYNNEI in the germline V gene. The V end lost 8 bases, the J end lost 1 base, and 11 bases lay between the germline ends. This CDR3 contains 14 residues. The CDR3 spells CASVRGRNTGELFF. CDR3 DNA sequence: TGTGCCAGCGTCCGGGGGCGGAACACCGGGGAGCTGTTTTTT.

The chain is built from TRBV20-1 and TRBJ2-3; D is perhaps TRBD1 (5 bases). The V gene lost 2 bases and the J gene lost 4 bases, with 7 bases spanning the gap. This CDR3 region has 12 residues. Germline CDR1 DFQATT, CDR2 SNEGSKA (reference sequence). DNA of the CDR3: TGCAGTGCTAGACCGACAGCAGATACGCAGTATTTT. Translation: CSARPTADTQYF.

The chain employs TRBV10-3 and TRBJ1-4; D gene ambiguous. CDR1 is ENHRY and CDR2 is SYGVKD in the germline V gene. V lost 4 bases to trimming and J lost 5 bases, with 5 bases between them. The CDR3 is made up of 12 amino acids. In DNA, the CDR3 is TGTGCCATCAGTGGCGACAATGAAAAACTGTTTTTT. Encoded protein: CAISGDNEKLFF.

This clonotype was observed a handful of times. The rearrangement links TRBV6-1 to TRBJ1-5; D is uncertain. Germline V gene lookup returns CDR1 MNHNS and CDR2 SASEGT. Trimming shortened V by 4 bases and J by 2 bases, and 9 bases separated the two germline ends. The CDR3 has 14 residues. The CDR3 loop is CASSAQVGNQPQHF. CDR3 nucleotides: TGTGCCAGCAGTGCTCAGGTTGGCAATCAGCCCCAGCATTTT.

This clonotype was seen only a few times. This rearrangement joins TRBV27 to TRBJ2-1; TRBD2 matches at 11 bases. Trimming removed 5 bases from V and 3 bases from J; junction bases left unmatched: 3. The length of the CDR3 is 15 residues. Germline lookup yields CDR1 MNHEY and CDR2 SMNVEV (reference sequence). The CDR3, as DNA: TGTGCCAGCAGTCCTAGCGGGAGGCTCTACAATGAGCAGTTCTTC. It encodes CASSPSGRLYNEQFF.

The sample holds a few counts of this clonotype. This sequence joins TRBV12-3 or TRBV12-4 and TRBJ1-5; 11 bases map to TRBD1. The CDR3 consists of 15 residues. After removal of 6 bases from V and 8 bases from J, the junction contained 9 bases not matched to a gene. CDR3 amino acids: CASSHFGQGAEPQHF. CDR3 coding DNA: TGTGCCAGCAGCCACTTCGGACAGGGGGCTGAGCCCCAGCATTTT.

At least ten counts were recorded for this clonotype. The rearrangement links TRBV7-2 to TRBJ2-3; D not resolved. In germline, CDR1 is SGHTA, CDR2 FQGNSA. V lost 3 bases, J lost 4 bases, and 5 bases lay in between. The CDR3 extends over 12 amino acids. The CDR3 coding sequence is TGTGCCAGCAGCTTTGCGGCAGATACGCAGTATTTT. This encodes CASSFAADTQYF. Looking up the rest from reference TRBV7-2 and TRBJ2-3 gives the full variable domain: GAGVSQSPSNKVTEKGKDVELRCDPISGHTALYWYRQSLGQGLEFLIYFQGNSAPDKSGLPSDRFSAERTGGSVSTLTIQRTQQEDSAVYLCASSFAADTQYFGPGTRLTVL.

This clonotype appeared a few times. This rearrangement joins TRBV7-2 to TRBJ2-5; 12 nucleotides align to TRBD2. J lost 5 bases, V lost 5 bases, and 6 bases had no gene match. The CDR3 totals 15 residues. Germline CDR1 reads SGHTA; CDR2 reads FQGNSA. The CDR3 DNA sequence: TGTGCCAGCAGCCCCCTAGCGGGAGGGCCGGAGACCCAGTACTTC. Its protein is CASSPLAGGPETQYF. The full variable domain, rest sourced from reference TRBV7-2 and TRBJ2-5, is GAGVSQSPSNKVTEKGKDVELRCDPISGHTALYWYRQSLGQGLEFLIYFQGNSAPDKSGLPSDRFSAERTGGSVSTLTIQRTQQEDSAVYLCASSPLAGGPETQYFGPGTRLLVL.

This clonotype was seen a handful of times. J is TRBJ1-1 and V is TRBV18; no firm D call. The CDR3 runs 16 residues. CDR1 is KGHSH, CDR2 LQKENI, per germline. Trimming pared 1 base from V and 4 bases from J, leaving 16 bases between. The CDR3 DNA sequence: TGTGCCAGCTCACCACAGCAACAGATTGAAGGCACTGAAGCTTTCTTT. Encoded protein: CASSPQQQIEGTEAFF.

The chain couples TRBV9 to TRBJ1-3; D remains ambiguous. Germline CDR1 SGDLS, CDR2 YYNGEE. V was trimmed by 3 bases and J by 1 base, leaving 8 bases between them. The CDR3 sequence is 14 residues long. The DNA of the CDR3 is TGTGCCAGCAGCGCCGAGGTGTCTGGAAACACCATATATTTT. This translates into CASSAEVSGNTIYF.